The next 28 T cell receptor beta chains were all read from a single sample in a study of OX40 agonist ivuxolimab in advanced cancers. The data were produced by immunoSEQ multiplex PCR, yet TCRdb's version contains in-frame clones alone and is incomplete. The sample includes 65,000 to 90,000 clones, approximately 85% of them seen just once. Material: CD4+ or CD8+ T cells sorted from blood, obtained in a trial of the OX40 agonist ivuxolimab. Receptors originate from an adult with an advanced solid tumor such as melanoma, head and neck, liver or kidney cancer.

The V and J genes are TRBV12-5 and TRBJ1-2; no clear D gene. Germline CDR1 and CDR2: LGHNT and FRNRAP. Trimming stripped 1 base from V and 12 bases from J, with 9 bases between. The CDR3 has 11 amino acids. The CDR3 loop is CASGLADTHTF. The DNA of the CDR3 is TGTGCTAGTGGTTTGGCCGACACCCACACCTTC.

J is TRBJ2-7 and V is TRBV7-8; D assignment may be TRBD1 or TRBD2 (5 bases each). Trimming removed 5 bases at V and 2 bases at J, with 16 bases between. The germline gives CDR1 SGHVS, CDR2 FQNEAQ. The length of the CDR3 is 15 residues. CDR3 region: CASSPDPGRPYEQYF. CDR3 nucleotides: TGTGCCAGCAGCCCCGACCCGGGACGCCCCTACGAGCAGTACTTC.

This clone was counted once. The chain couples TRBV27 to TRBJ2-1, with 15 bases fitting TRBD2. The germline V gene has CDR1 MNHEY and CDR2 SMNVEV (reference sequence). Trimming took 2 bases from V and 7 from J; bases not matched to a gene: 6. The CDR3 spans 17 residues. The CDR3 DNA is TGTGCCAGCAGTTTACCCCGGACTAGCGGGGGGGCTAATGAGCAGTTCTTC. Translation gives CASSLPRTSGGANEQFF.

This chain connects TRBV4-2 to TRBJ2-7, with D possibly matching TRBD2 (5 bases). The germline V and J ends were trimmed by 1 base and 3 bases, with 10 bases remaining between them. Germline V lookup: CDR1 LGHNA, CDR2 YNFKEQ. The CDR3 totals 14 residues. The CDR3 sequence: CASSQGGEGYEQYF. The DNA of the CDR3 is TGTGCCAGCAGCCAAGGTGGAGAGGGCTACGAGCAGTACTTC.

This clone came up a few times. The rearrangement joins TRBV5-6 to TRBJ2-7, with TRBD1 identical over 8 bases. The CDR3 sequence is 15 residues long. V dropped 0 bases and J dropped 3; count of bases not matched to a gene: 5. Germline V CDR1 and CDR2: SGHDT, YYEEEE. The CDR3 spells CASSLDQGAYYEQYF. The CDR3 nucleotides read TGTGCCAGCAGCTTGGATCAGGGGGCGTACTACGAGCAGTACTTC.

This chain connects TRBV5-8 to TRBJ1-1, with TRBD1 as a possible D gene (6 bases). V lost 0 bases and J 1 base, leaving 10 bases between the germline ends. The length of the CDR3 is 15 residues. Germline CDR1 SGHTS, CDR2 YDEGEE. The DNA for the CDR3 is TGTGCCAGCAGCTTGGATCAGGGGCGGAACACTGAAGCTTTCTTT. This translates into CASSLDQGRNTEAFF.

The chain recombines TRBV5-1 with TRBJ2-1, with D unclear. V was clipped by 4 bases and J by 3 bases, with 11 bases between them. Germline V CDR1 and CDR2: SGHRS, YFSETQ. The CDR3 has 14 amino acids. The CDR3: CASSLLGNYNEQFF. The CDR3 bases are TGCGCCAGCAGCCTCCTGGGGAACTACAATGAGCAGTTCTTC.

The rearrangement links TRBV7-8 to TRBJ2-3; 7 bases are shared with TRBD2. The CDR3 runs to 18 residues. Germline assignment: CDR1 SGHVS and CDR2 FQNEAQ. V lost 2 bases and J lost 2; bases outside the gene matches: 13. CDR3 protein: CASSLRVVTSLFTDTQYF. CDR3 coding DNA: TGTGCCAGCAGCTTAAGGGTCGTGACTAGCCTATTCACAGATACGCAGTATTTT.

The V gene is TRBV23-1, the J gene TRBJ2-5, with 11 positions matching TRBD2. TRBV23-1 is noted as an ORF with a role that remains uncertain. Losses at the gene ends were 0 bases for V and 5 bases for J; bases not matched to a gene: 26. The CDR3 totals 23 residues. The CDR3 DNA reads as TGCGCCAGCAGTCAATCGGGGGCCTTAGCGGGAGGGCCTCGCGTGGAGTCTGGGGAGACCCAGTACTTC. Residues: CASSQSGALAGGPRVESGETQYF.

The J gene is TRBJ2-5, the V gene TRBV2, with TRBD1 identical over 8 bases. Unmatched junction bases numbered 5, after V lost 6 bases and J lost 5 bases. This CDR3 has 13 amino acids. Looked up from germline, CDR1 is SNHLY and CDR2 is FYNNEI. The CDR3 sequence: CASSSGGPETQYF. The CDR3 nucleotides are TGTGCCAGCAGCTCAGGGGGCCCGGAGACCCAGTACTTC.

The V call is TRBV6-4, the J call TRBJ1-1; no clear D. V lost 4 bases and J lost 1, with 7 bases in between. The CDR3 consists of 13 residues. CDR1 and CDR2 from the germline V gene are MRHNA and SNTAGT. This chain's CDR3 is CASSVGENTEAFF. The CDR3 DNA is TGTGCCAGCAGTGTCGGGGAGAACACTGAAGCTTTCTTT.

The chain recombines TRBV7-9 with TRBJ2-3; possible D gene TRBD1, 6 bases. The CDR3 has 14 amino acids. Trimming left V 5 bases short and J 6 bases short, with 15 bases between. Germline lookup yields CDR1 SEHNR and CDR2 FQNEAQ (reference sequence). CDR3 loop: CASSHPQGIDTQYF. CDR3 in DNA: TGTGCCAGCAGCCACCCTCAGGGGATTGATACGCAGTATTTT. Together with reference TRBV7-9 and TRBJ2-3, the CDR3 gives the full variable domain: DTGVSQNPRHKITKRGQNVTFRCDPISEHNRLYWYRQTLGQGPEFLTYFQNEAQLEKSRLLSDRFSAERPKGSFSTLEIQRTEQGDSAMYLCASSHPQGIDTQYFGPGTRLTVL.

The chain recombines TRBV12-5 with TRBJ1-6; possibly TRBD1 for D (6 bases). The CDR3 has 15 residues. V shed 6 bases and J shed 2 bases, with 11 bases lying between them. Germline V gives CDR1 LGHNT, CDR2 FRNRAP. The CDR3 here is CASGRGQAYNSPLHF. CDR3 nucleotide sequence: TGTGCTAGTGGACGGGGACAAGCCTATAATTCACCCCTCCACTTT. Filled out from reference TRBV12-5 and TRBJ1-6, the complete variable domain reads DARVTQTPRHKVTEMGQEVTMRCQPILGHNTVFWYRQTMMQGLELLAYFRNRAPLDDSGMPKDRFSAEMPDATLATLKIQPSEPRDSAVYFCASGRGQAYNSPLHFGNGTRLTVT.

This clone was detected once. This chain joins TRBV9 and TRBJ1-2; D is unclear. This CDR3 contains 15 residues. Trimming cost V 0 bases and J 3 bases, with 12 bases left between them. Germline V CDR1 and CDR2: SGDLS, YYNGEE. CDR3 residues: CASSVEQERDYGYTF. CDR3 sequence (DNA): TGTGCCAGCAGCGTAGAGCAGGAGCGTGACTATGGCTACACCTTC.

The chain uses TRBV7-9 and TRBJ2-1; 9 bases are shared with TRBD1. This CDR3 has 16 residues. Looked up from germline, CDR1 is SEHNR and CDR2 is FQNEAQ (reference sequence). The J segment lost 2 bases and the V segment lost 6 bases, leaving 8 bases of the junction unmatched. The CDR3 loop is CASRGQGSPPYNEQFF. CDR3 DNA sequence: TGTGCCAGCAGAGGACAGGGGTCCCCTCCCTACAATGAGCAGTTCTTC.

The chain is built from TRBV12-5 and TRBJ1-2, with D perhaps matching TRBD1 (6 bases). Trimming cost V 1 base and J 2 bases, with 11 bases left between them. CDR1 is LGHNT, CDR2 FRNRAP, per germline. The length of the CDR3 is 15 residues. The DNA for the CDR3 is TGTGCTAGTGGTTTGGGGGGGGCGGACAACTATGGCTACACCTTC. Its protein product is CASGLGGADNYGYTF.

The chain employs TRBV7-2 and TRBJ1-3, with TRBD1 as a possible D gene (6 bases). Germline CDR1 and CDR2: SGHTA and FQGNSA. This CDR3 region has 15 residues. Deletions cut 2 bases from V and 2 bases from J, with 10 bases between. The CDR3 is CASSLIGTPGNTIYF. CDR3 in DNA: TGTGCCAGCAGCTTAATTGGGACACCTGGAAACACCATATATTTT.

CDR3 in DNA: TGTGCCAGCAGACTAGGGGGCGGGGGGGAACACGAGCAGTACTTC. Its protein is CASRLGGGGEHEQYF. This rearrangement joins TRBV27 to TRBJ2-7, with 9 bases aligning to TRBD2. The CDR3 covers 15 residues. CDR1 and CDR2 (germline): MNHEY, SMNVEV (reference sequence). Trimming cost V 6 bases and J 5 bases; bases outside gene matches: 11.

On this clone: Because the CDR3's place on the DNA is in doubt, the DNA is left out and the CDR3 is given as listed by TCRdb. The chain is built from TRBV19 and TRBJ2-2; the D call TRBD1 from the table was never checked on the DNA. The CDR3 has 15 residues if both end residues are counted. The germline CDR1 and CDR2 sequences are LNHDA and SQIVND (reference sequence). CDR3 amino acids: CASSSGQGASGELFF.

This chain links TRBV11-2 with TRBJ1-2, with D possibly TRBD1 on 6 matching bases. Germline V lookup: CDR1 SGHAT, CDR2 FQNNGV. The V gene lost 5 bases and the J gene lost 4 bases, with 20 bases spanning the gap. CDR3 size: 16 residues. This CDR3 is CASSLNGQIASYGYTF. The CDR3, as DNA: TGTGCCAGCAGCCTCAACGGACAGATTGCTTCCTATGGCTACACCTTC.

The V gene is TRBV10-1, the J gene TRBJ1-2; D not resolved. Trimming pared 4 bases from V and 5 bases from J, leaving 11 bases between. The CDR3 spans 13 residues. Germline CDR1 WNHNN, CDR2 SYGVQD (reference sequence). In nucleotides, the CDR3 is TGCGCCAGCAGTGCAGCCGACGGGTATGGCTACACCTTC. It is translated as CASSAADGYGYTF.

The V call is TRBV21-1, the J call TRBJ2-1; the table's TRBD2 call for D was not verified on the DNA. TRBV21-1 is noted as a pseudogene. The CDR3 consists of 16 residues. CDR3 protein: CASSKRAGGPYNEQFF. The CDR3, as DNA: TGTGCCAGCAGCAAAAGGGCGGGAGGGCCTTACAATGAGCAGTTCTTC.

This clone was seen just once. The V and J genes are TRBV30 and TRBJ2-3; 8 bases are a match to TRBD2. In germline, CDR1 is GTSNPN, CDR2 SVGIG (reference sequence). CDR3 length equals 14 residues. V lost 0 bases, J lost 3 bases, and 2 bases stayed unmatched. The CDR3 spells CAWSVGGGTDTQYF. CDR3 DNA sequence: TGTGCCTGGAGTGTGGGCGGGGGGACAGATACGCAGTATTTT.

V is TRBV7-9 and J is TRBJ2-7, with a tentative D call TRBD2 (5 bases). The germline V gene has CDR1 SEHNR and CDR2 FQNEAQ (reference sequence). The CDR3 is 13 residues long. The germline V and J ends were trimmed by 5 bases and 7 bases, with 15 bases remaining between them. The CDR3 loop reads CASSLIRSGEQYF. The DNA for the CDR3 is TGTGCCAGCAGCCTAATTCGATCGGGGGAGCAGTACTTC.

The V call is TRBV5-1, the J call TRBJ2-5; 7 bases are shared with TRBD2. The junction had 2 bases not matched to a gene; V was cut back by 1 base and J by 2 bases. From germline, CDR1 is SGHRS and CDR2 YFSETQ. CDR3 length: 14 amino acids. The CDR3 DNA follows: TGCGCCAGCAGCTTGTCCGGGGGGCAAGAGACCCAGTACTTC. Protein: CASSLSGGQETQYF.

The V and J genes are TRBV9 and TRBJ2-1; the match to TRBD2 covers 10 bases. The CDR3 has 18 residues. Per germline, CDR1 SGDLS and CDR2 YYNGEE. Trimming at V came to 7 bases and at J to 0 bases, leaving 13 bases not matched to a gene. CDR3 loop: CASSRGSGGASSYNEQFF. In DNA form, the CDR3 reads TGTGCCAGCTCCCGCGGGAGCGGGGGGGCAAGCTCCTACAATGAGCAGTTCTTC.

The rearrangement joins TRBV10-3 to TRBJ2-1; D is undetermined. This CDR3 contains 11 residues. Deletions cut 7 bases from V and 8 bases from J, with 9 bases between. CDR1 and CDR2 from the germline V gene are ENHRY and SYGVKD. This CDR3 is CAIKSRDEQFF. DNA of the CDR3: TGTGCCATCAAATCTCGCGATGAGCAGTTCTTC.

This clone appeared once. The chain joins TRBV11-3 to TRBJ2-5; D call uncertain. CDR1 is SGHNT and CDR2 is YENEEA in the germline V gene. The CDR3 consists of 12 residues. The ends were cut back, 3 bases at V and 2 bases at J, with 4 bases in the middle. The CDR3 DNA follows: TGTGCCAGCAGCTTCCAGCAAGAGACCCAGTACTTC. It encodes CASSFQQETQYF.